This TCR beta chain was obtained from a study of OX40 agonist ivuxolimab in advanced cancers. Study details: Clinicians treated patients with ivuxolimab, an agonistic anti-OX40 (CD134) antibody.

This table comes from immunoSEQ multiplex PCR, and its TCRdb copy is limited to in-frame clones, with some not included. The data hold around 20,000 clones, with just under 75% observed a single time. CDR1 WNHNN and CDR2 SYGVQD come from the germline V gene (reference sequence). The CDR3 loop spans 15 amino acids. V trimming: 5 bases; J trimming: 5 bases; junction bases outside the gene matches: 5. The source was CD4+ or CD8+ T cells sorted from blood, collected in a trial of the OX40 agonist ivuxolimab. This receptor was obtained from an adult with an advanced solid tumor such as melanoma, head and neck, liver or kidney cancer. The V call is TRBV10-1, the J call TRBJ2-5, with 13 bases identical to TRBD2. CDR3 DNA sequence: TGCGCCAGCAGTTCCGGACTAGCGGGGGCGGAGACCCAGTACTTC. Amino acid sequence: CASSSGLAGAETQYF.